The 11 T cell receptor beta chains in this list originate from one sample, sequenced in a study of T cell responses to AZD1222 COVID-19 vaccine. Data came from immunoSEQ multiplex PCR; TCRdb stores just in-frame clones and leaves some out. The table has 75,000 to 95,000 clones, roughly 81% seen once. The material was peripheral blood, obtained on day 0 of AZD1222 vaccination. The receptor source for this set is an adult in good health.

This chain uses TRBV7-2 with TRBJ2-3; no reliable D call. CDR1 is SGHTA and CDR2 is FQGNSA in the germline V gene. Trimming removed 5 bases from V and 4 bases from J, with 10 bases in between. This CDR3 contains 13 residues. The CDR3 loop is CASSRNAADTQYF. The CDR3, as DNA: TGTGCCAGCAGCCGAAATGCGGCAGATACGCAGTATTTT.

The CDR3: CASSPDGSTDTQYF. In DNA, the CDR3 is TGCGCCAGCAGCCCGGACGGGAGCACAGATACGCAGTATTTT. The V call is TRBV5-1, the J call TRBJ2-3, with unresolved D. Germline CDR1 is SGHRS and CDR2 is YFSETQ. CDR3 size: 14 residues. V lost 4 bases and J lost 0, with 9 bases in between.

CDR3: CASSPRPQSNYGYTF. In DNA, the CDR3 is TGCGCCAGCAGCCCTAGGCCCCAATCAAACTATGGCTACACCTTC. The chain uses TRBV5-1 and TRBJ1-2, with D unclear. Germline V gives CDR1 SGHRS, CDR2 YFSETQ. The V and J ends lost 4 bases and 2 bases respectively, with 15 bases between them. The CDR3 is made up of 15 amino acids.

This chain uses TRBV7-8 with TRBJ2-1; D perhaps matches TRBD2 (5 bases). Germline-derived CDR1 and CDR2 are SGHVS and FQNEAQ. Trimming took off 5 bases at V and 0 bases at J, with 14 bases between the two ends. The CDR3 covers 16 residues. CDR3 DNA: TGTGCCAGCAGCCGAGGGAGCGCAAGCTCCTACAATGAGCAGTTCTTC. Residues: CASSRGSASSYNEQFF. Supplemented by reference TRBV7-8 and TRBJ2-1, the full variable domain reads GAGVSQSPRYKVAKRGQDVALRCDPISGHVSLFWYQQALGQGPEFLTYFQNEAQLDKSGLPSDRFFAERPEGSVSTLKIQRTQQEDSAVYLCASSRGSASSYNEQFFGPGTRLTVL.

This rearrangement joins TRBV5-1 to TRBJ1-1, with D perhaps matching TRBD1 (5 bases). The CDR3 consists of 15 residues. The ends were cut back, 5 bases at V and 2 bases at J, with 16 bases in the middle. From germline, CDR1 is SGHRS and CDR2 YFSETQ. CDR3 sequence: CASSSSTEPNTEAFF. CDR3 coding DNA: TGCGCCAGCAGTTCCTCGACAGAACCCAACACTGAAGCTTTCTTT.

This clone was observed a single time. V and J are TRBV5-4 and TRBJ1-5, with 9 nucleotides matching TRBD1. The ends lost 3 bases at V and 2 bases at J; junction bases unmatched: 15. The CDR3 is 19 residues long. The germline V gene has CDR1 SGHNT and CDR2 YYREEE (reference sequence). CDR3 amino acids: CASSWRPGQGAWGNQPQHF. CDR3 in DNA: TGTGCCAGCAGCTGGCGACCGGGACAGGGAGCCTGGGGCAATCAGCCCCAGCATTTT.

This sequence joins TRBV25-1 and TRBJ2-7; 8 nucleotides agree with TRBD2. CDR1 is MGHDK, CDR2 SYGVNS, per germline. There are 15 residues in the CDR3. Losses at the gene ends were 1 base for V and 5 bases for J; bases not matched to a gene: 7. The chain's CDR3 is CASSEFRGGADEQYF. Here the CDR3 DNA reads TGTGCCAGCAGTGAATTTCGGGGGGGGGCCGACGAGCAGTACTTC.

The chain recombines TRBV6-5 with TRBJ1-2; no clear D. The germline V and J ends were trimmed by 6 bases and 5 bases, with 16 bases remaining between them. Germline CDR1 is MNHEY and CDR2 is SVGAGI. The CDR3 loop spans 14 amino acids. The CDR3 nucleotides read TGTGCCAGCAGGGACCCCGGGCAGCCTTATGGCTACACCTTC. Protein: CASRDPGQPYGYTF.

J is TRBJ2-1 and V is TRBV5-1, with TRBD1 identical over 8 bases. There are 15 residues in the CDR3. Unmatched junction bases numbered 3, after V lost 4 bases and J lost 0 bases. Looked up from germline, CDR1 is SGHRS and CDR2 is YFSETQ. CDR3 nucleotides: TGCGCCAGCAGCGCGGACAGGGCCTCCTACAATGAGCAGTTCTTC. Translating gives CASSADRASYNEQFF. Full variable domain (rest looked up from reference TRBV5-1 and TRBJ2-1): KAGVTQTPRYLIKTRGQQVTLSCSPISGHRSVSWYQQTPGQGLQFLFEYFSETQRNKGNFPGRFSGRQFSNSRSEMNVSTLELGDSALYLCASSADRASYNEQFFGPGTRLTVL.

CDR3 sequence: CASSSRAQSTEAFF. The CDR3 nucleotides read TGTGCCAGCAGCTCCCGAGCGCAGAGCACTGAAGCTTTCTTT. The V gene is TRBV5-5, the J gene TRBJ1-1; D unclear. Germline V gene lookup returns CDR1 SGHKS and CDR2 YYEKEE (reference sequence). The CDR3 contains 14 residues. The V gene lost 3 bases and the J gene lost 4 bases, with 13 bases spanning the gap.

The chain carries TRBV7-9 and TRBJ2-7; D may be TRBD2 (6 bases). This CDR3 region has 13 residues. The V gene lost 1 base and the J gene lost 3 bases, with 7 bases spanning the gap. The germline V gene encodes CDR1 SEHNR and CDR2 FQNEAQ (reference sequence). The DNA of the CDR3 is TGTGCCAGCAGCTTAGGGACTAACTACGAGCAGTACTTC. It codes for CASSLGTNYEQYF.